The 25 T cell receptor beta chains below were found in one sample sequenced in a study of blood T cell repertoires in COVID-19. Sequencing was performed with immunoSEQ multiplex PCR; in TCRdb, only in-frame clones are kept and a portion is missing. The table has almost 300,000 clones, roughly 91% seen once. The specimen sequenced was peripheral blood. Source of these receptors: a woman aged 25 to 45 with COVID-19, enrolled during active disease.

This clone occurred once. CDR3 nucleotides: TGTGCCAGCAGTTTCGTTGGGACAGGGAAGACCCAGTACTTC. Its protein product is CASSFVGTGKTQYF. The rearrangement links TRBV27 to TRBJ2-5; 9 bases are a match to TRBD1. The V and J ends lost 3 bases and 6 bases, in that order; junction bases with no gene match: 5. The CDR3 runs to 14 residues. The germline gives CDR1 MNHEY, CDR2 SMNVEV (reference sequence).

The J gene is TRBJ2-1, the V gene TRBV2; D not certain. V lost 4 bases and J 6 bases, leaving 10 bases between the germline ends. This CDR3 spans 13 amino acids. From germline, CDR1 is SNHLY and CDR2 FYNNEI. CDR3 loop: CASSAKIRNEQFF. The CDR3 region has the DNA TGTGCCAGCAGTGCTAAGATCCGCAATGAGCAGTTCTTC.

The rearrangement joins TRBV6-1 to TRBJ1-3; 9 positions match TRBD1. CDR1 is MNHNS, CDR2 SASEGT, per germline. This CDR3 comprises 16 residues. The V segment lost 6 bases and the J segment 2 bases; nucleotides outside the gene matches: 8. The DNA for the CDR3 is TGTGCCAGCAGCGAAAACAGGGGGCAAACTGGAAACACCATATATTTT. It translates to CASSENRGQTGNTIYF.

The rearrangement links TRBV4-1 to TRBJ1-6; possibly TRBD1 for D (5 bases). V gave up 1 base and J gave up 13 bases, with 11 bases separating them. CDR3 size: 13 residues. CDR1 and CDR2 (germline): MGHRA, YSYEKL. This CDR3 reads CASSQAGYSPLHF. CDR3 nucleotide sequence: TGCGCCAGCAGCCAAGCAGGGTATAGTCCCCTCCACTTT.

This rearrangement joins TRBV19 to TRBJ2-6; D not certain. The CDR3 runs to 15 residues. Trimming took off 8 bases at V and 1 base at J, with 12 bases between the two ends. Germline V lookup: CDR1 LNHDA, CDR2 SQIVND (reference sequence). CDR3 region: CASSSPGSGANVLTF. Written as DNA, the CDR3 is TGTGCCAGTTCAAGTCCCGGTTCTGGGGCCAACGTCCTGACTTTC.

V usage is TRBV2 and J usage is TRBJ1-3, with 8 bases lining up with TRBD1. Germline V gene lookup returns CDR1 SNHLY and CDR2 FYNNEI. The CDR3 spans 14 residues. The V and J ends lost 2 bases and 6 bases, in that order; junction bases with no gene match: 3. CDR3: CASSEQGASNTIYF. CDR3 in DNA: TGTGCCAGCAGTGAACAGGGGGCATCAAACACCATATATTTT.

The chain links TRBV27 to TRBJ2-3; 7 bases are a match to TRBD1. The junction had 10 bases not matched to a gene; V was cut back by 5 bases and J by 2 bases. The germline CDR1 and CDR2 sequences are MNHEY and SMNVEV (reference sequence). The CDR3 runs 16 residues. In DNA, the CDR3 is TGTGCCAGCAGTCCCGCAGGGGGTGAGTTCACAGATACGCAGTATTTT. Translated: CASSPAGGEFTDTQYF.

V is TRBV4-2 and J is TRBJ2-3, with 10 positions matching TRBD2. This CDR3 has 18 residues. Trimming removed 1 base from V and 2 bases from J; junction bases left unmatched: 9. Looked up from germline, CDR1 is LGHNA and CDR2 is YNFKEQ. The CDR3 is CASSQGVGSGGTTDTQYF. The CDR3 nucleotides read TGTGCCAGCAGCCAAGGAGTTGGTAGCGGGGGGACCACAGATACGCAGTATTTT.

CDR3 amino acids: CASGEDSSYEQYF. The CDR3 DNA sequence: TGCGCCAGCGGGGAGGACTCCTCCTACGAGCAGTACTTC. The rearrangement uses TRBV5-1 and TRBJ2-7; possible D gene TRBD2, 6 bases. Germline CDR1 and CDR2: SGHRS and YFSETQ. V shed 7 bases and J shed 0 bases, with 11 bases lying between them. CDR3 size: 13 residues.

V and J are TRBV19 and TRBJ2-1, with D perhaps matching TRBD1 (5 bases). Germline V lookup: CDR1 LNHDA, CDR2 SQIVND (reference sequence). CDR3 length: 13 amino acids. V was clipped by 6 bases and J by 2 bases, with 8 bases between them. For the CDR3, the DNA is TGTGCCAGTAGCGACAGCACCTACAATGAGCAGTTCTTC. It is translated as CASSDSTYNEQFF.

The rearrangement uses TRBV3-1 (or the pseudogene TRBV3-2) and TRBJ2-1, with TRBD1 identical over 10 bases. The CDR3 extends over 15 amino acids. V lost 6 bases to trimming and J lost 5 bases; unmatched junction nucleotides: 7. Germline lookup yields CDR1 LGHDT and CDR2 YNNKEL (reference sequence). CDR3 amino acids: CASRKRGQGNNEQFF. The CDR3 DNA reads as TGTGCCAGCAGAAAAAGGGGACAGGGGAACAATGAGCAGTTCTTC.

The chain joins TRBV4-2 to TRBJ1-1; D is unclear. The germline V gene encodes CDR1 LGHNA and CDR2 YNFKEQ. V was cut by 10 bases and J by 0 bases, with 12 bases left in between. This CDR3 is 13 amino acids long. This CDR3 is CATMDSMNTEAFF. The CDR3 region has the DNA TGTGCCACCATGGATAGCATGAACACTGAAGCTTTCTTT.

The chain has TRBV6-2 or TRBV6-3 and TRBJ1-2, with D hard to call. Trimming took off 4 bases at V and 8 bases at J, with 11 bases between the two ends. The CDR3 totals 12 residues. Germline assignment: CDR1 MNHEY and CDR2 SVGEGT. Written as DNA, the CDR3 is TGTGCCAGCAGTTCGACCCCGGGGGGCTACACCTTC. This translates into CASSSTPGGYTF.

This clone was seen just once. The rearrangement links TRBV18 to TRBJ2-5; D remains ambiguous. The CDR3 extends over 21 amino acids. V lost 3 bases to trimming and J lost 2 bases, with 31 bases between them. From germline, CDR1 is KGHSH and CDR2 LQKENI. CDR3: CASSPPFDLETYAVLQETQYF. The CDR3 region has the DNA TGTGCCAGCTCACCCCCTTTCGACCTTGAGACCTATGCGGTTCTACAAGAGACCCAGTACTTC.

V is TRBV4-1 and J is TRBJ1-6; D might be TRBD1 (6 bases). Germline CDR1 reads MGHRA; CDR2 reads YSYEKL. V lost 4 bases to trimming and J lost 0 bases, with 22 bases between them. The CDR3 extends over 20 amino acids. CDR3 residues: CASSPRSSGGYSSYNSPLHF. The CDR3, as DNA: TGCGCCAGCAGCCCTCGATCGTCTGGGGGCTATAGCTCCTATAATTCACCCCTCCACTTT.

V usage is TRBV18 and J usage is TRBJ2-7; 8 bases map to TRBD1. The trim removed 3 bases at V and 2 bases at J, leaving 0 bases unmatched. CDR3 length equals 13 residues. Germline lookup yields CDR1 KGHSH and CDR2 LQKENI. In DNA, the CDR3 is TGTGCCAGCTCACCGGACAGGGCCTACGAGCAGTACTTC. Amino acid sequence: CASSPDRAYEQYF.

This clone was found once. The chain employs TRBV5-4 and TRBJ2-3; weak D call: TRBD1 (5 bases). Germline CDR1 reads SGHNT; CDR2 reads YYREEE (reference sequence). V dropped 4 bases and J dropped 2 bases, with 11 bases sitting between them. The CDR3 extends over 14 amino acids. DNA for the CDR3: TGTGCCAGCAGCGCGCCAGGGCTCACAGATACGCAGTATTTT. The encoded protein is CASSAPGLTDTQYF.

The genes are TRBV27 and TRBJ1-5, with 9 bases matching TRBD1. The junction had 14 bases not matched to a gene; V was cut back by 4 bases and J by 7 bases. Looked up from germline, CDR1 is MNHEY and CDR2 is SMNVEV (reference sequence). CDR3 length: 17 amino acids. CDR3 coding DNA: TGTGCCAGCAGTTCTCCGGGACAGGGAAAAGAAAAACAGCCCCAGCATTTT. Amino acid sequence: CASSSPGQGKEKQPQHF.

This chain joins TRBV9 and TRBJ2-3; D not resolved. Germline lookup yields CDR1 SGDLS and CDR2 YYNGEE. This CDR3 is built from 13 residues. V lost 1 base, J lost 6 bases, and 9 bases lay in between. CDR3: CASSVLAADTQYF. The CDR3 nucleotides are TGTGCCAGCAGCGTATTGGCGGCGGATACGCAGTATTTT.

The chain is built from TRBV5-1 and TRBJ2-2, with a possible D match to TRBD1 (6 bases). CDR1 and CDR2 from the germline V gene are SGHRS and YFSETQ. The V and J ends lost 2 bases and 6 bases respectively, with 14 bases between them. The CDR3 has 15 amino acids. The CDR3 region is CASSFQQGRPGELFF. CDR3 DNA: TGCGCCAGCAGCTTTCAGCAGGGGCGGCCCGGGGAGCTGTTTTTT.

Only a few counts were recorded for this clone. The CDR3 protein is CASSYAGGRSGYTF. In nucleotides, the CDR3 is TGTGCCAGCAGTTACGCGGGGGGCCGGAGTGGCTACACCTTC. This rearrangement joins TRBV6-5 to TRBJ1-2; a weak D match, TRBD1 (6 bases). CDR1 and CDR2 (germline): MNHEY, SVGAGI. V lost 2 bases and J lost 7, with 14 bases in between. This CDR3 is 14 amino acids long.

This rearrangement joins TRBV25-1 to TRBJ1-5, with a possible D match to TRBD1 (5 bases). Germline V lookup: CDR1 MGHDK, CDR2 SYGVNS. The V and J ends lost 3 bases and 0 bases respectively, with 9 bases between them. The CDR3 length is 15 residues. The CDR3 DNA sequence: TGTGCCAGCAGTGAGGGGAGGGGTAGCAATCAGCCCCAGCATTTT. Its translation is CASSEGRGSNQPQHF.

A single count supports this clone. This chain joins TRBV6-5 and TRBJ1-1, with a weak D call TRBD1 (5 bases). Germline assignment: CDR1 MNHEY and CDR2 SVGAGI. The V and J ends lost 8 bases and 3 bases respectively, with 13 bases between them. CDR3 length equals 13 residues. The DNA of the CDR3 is TGTGCCAGCGCCATTGGGGGGGACACTGAAGCTTTCTTT. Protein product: CASAIGGDTEAFF.

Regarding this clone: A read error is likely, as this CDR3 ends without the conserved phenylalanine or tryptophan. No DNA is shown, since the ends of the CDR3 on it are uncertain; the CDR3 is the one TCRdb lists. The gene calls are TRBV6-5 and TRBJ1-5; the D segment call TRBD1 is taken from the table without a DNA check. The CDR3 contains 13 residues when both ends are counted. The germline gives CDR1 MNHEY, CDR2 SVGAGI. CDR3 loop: CASSPAARDREVI.

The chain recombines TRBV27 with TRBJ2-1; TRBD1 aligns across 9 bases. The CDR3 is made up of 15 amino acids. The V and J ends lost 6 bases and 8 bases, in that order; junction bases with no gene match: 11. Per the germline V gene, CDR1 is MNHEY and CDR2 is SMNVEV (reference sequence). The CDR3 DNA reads TGTGCCAGCAGGAGCCGGGACAGGGAACTCCATGAGCAGTTCTTC. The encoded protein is CASRSRDRELHEQFF.